This TCR beta chain was identified during a study of T cells after yellow fever vaccination. As for the study in general: When fractions had low cell numbers, they were prepared with SMART-Seq v4 Ultra Low Input. Study-level points and caveats: Reappearance after the booster was seen for most primary-vaccination clones, at 95% to 97% CD4 and about 90% CD8. Just a small share of clonotypes turned up in the CD4 compartment as well as the CD8 compartment.

For this clonotype: Its antigen is currently unknown.

Template switching by 5'RACE produced TCR cDNA, adding a universal primer site and UMIs. Using its own MiXCR run on the 5' RACE reads, TCRdb lists one record per CDR3 protein. Here the sample spans some 600,000 distinct CDR3 sequences, 17% being singletons. The clonotype was recovered from a man aged 18 to 35 who received the YFV17D yellow fever vaccine. The source was PBMCs, collected less than 6 days after the first yellow fever vaccination.

CDR3 DNA sequence: TGTGCCAGCAGCCGCCCCGATGGGAGGGACACAGATACGCAGTATTTT. This encodes CASSRPDGRDTDTQYF. The V gene is TRBV4-2, the J gene TRBJ2-3; 7 bases match TRBD2. Trimming removed 4 bases from V and 2 bases from J; junction bases left unmatched: 9. Germline V gene lookup returns CDR1 LGHNA and CDR2 YNFKEQ. The CDR3 has 16 residues.